Following are 22 T cell receptor beta chains from one sample sequenced in a study of T cell clonality in common variable immunodeficiency (dated by TCRdb to between 2015 and 2016). Library preparation employed the immunoSEQ multiplex PCR assay. In TCRdb, the immuneACCESS table is reduced to in-frame sequences with V and J assigned. These tables do not hold every clone; where another copy was compared, an unresolved V gene accounts for under half, and the others remain unexplained. This sample was tabulated with roughly 60,000 clones, among which there are no singletons. The ten largest make up 1.6% of the sample. Material: peripheral blood mononuclear cells. These receptors originate from a person aged 18-69 years in good health.

This clone was seen ten or more times. This CDR3 is CASSAIDGGYEQYF. The sequenced CDR3 bases are TGTGCCAGCAGCGCCATCGACGGGGGCTACGAG. The chain carries TRBV9 and TRBJ2-7; TRBD2 might be the D (6 bases). With the read ending 3 residues before the CDR3 end, the germline J gene is used to fill in that end. The CDR3 length is 14 residues. V dropped 3 bases and J dropped 3 bases, with 13 bases sitting between them. Germline assignment: CDR1 SGDLS and CDR2 YYNGEE.

This clone was seen ten or more times. The read finishes 3 residues shy of the CDR3 end, and the germline J gene is used to complete it. The chain carries TRBV7-9 and TRBJ1-2; a weak D match, TRBD1 (6 bases). The CDR3 spans 14 residues. In germline, CDR1 is SEHNR, CDR2 FQNEAQ (reference sequence). Trimming pared 4 bases from V and 5 bases from J, leaving 14 bases between. The chain's CDR3 is CASSSPGAEYGYTF. The DNA read from the CDR3 is TGTGCCAGCAGCTCCCCAGGGGCCGAATATGGC.

This clone was seen ten or more times. The observed sequence ends 3 residues before the CDR3 terminus, with the missing tail filled in from the germline J gene. This chain links TRBV6-1 with TRBJ1-4; D may be TRBD1 (5 bases). Germline CDR1 is MNHNS and CDR2 is SASEGT. The V end lost 7 bases, the J end lost 0 bases, and 12 bases lay between the germline ends. CDR3 length: 15 amino acids. CDR3 protein: CASTEHRSTNEKLFF. The CDR3 DNA, read in part, is TGTGCCAGCACTGAGCACAGGTCAACTAATGAAAAA.

This clone was recorded at least ten times. The sequenced fragment ends 3 residues before the CDR3 boundary, so the rest is inferred from the germline J gene. The V gene is TRBV14, the J gene TRBJ2-7, with 7 positions matching TRBD1. CDR3 length: 13 residues. In germline, CDR1 is SGHDN, CDR2 FVKESK. V trimming: 2 bases; J trimming: 5 bases; junction bases outside the gene matches: 3. CDR3 region: CASSQNDRDEQYF. Incomplete CDR3 DNA: TGTGCCAGCAGCCAAAATGACAGGGACGAG.

This clone appeared many times. The CDR3 end falls 3 residues outside the read, so it is completed with the germline J gene. The rearrangement links TRBV10-1 to TRBJ2-3, with 8 bases lining up with TRBD1. V shed 5 bases, J shed 3 bases, and the junction held 7 bases outside the gene matches. The germline gives CDR1 WNHNN, CDR2 SYGVQD (reference sequence). The CDR3 has 15 amino acids. CDR3: CASSRGQGSTDTQYF. The sequenced part of the CDR3 DNA is TGCGCCAGCAGTCGTGGACAGGGCAGTACAGATACG.

This clone has ten or more counts. The read finishes 3 residues shy of the CDR3 end, and the germline J gene is used to complete it. The chain uses TRBV19 and TRBJ2-5; possibly TRBD1 for D (5 bases). The CDR3 totals 13 residues. V was trimmed by 3 bases and J by 6 bases, leaving 11 bases between them. CDR1 LNHDA and CDR2 SQIVND come from the germline V gene (reference sequence). The sequenced part of the CDR3 DNA is TGTGCCAGTAGTATGCAGGGTATGAAGACC. Translated, it gives CASSMQGMKT. The full CDR3 protein reads CASSMQGMKTQYF.

This clone occurred many times. The covered CDR3 bases are TGTGCCAGTAGTCCTCGGACTAGCGGGAGTGGACCCTACAATGAG. It specifies CASSPRTSGSGPYNE. The entire CDR3 sequence reads CASSPRTSGSGPYNEQFF. This sequence joins TRBV19 and TRBJ2-1; 13 bases are shared with TRBD2. The read finishes 3 residues shy of the CDR3 end, and the germline J gene is used to complete it. This CDR3 spans 18 amino acids. Looked up from germline, CDR1 is LNHDA and CDR2 is SQIVND (reference sequence). The junction had 9 bases not matched to a gene; V was cut back by 5 bases and J by 2 bases.

This clone was observed many times. Read sequence stops 3 residues before the CDR3 end, and the germline J gene provides the missing end. The chain joins TRBV6-1 to TRBJ2-1, with 10 bases aligning to TRBD2. The V gene end was trimmed by 4 bases and the J gene end by 0 bases; junction bases not matched to a gene: 0. CDR1 is MNHNS, CDR2 SASEGT, per germline. The CDR3 has 15 residues. The CDR3 DNA, read in part, is TGTGCCAGCAGTGTAGCGGGGGGCTCCTACAATGAG. The encoded protein is CASSVAGGSYNE. The complete CDR3 protein is CASSVAGGSYNEQFF.

This clone was observed many times. The read is 3 residues too short to cover the CDR3 end, so that end is filled in from the germline J gene. The chain is built from TRBV5-1 and TRBJ2-1, with 8 bases that match TRBD2. With 4 bases clipped from V and 0 bases from J, the junction kept 3 bases outside the gene matches. Germline V gene sequence: CDR1 SGHRS, CDR2 YFSETQ. The CDR3 contains 15 residues. The CDR3 DNA, read in part, is TGCGCCAGCAGCAGAGGGACTAGCTCCTACAATGAG. This gives the protein CASSRGTSSYNE. The complete CDR3 sequence is CASSRGTSSYNEQFF.

This clone was seen repeatedly, ten times or more. Read coverage stops 3 residues before the CDR3 terminus; the germline J gene supplies the remainder. The genes are TRBV20-1 and TRBJ1-1; TRBD1 might be the D (6 bases). The CDR3 runs 14 residues. Trimming took off 4 bases at V and 6 bases at J, with 18 bases between the two ends. Germline V CDR1 and CDR2: DFQATT, SNEGSKA (reference sequence). The sequenced CDR3 bases are TGCAGTGCTAAACCCAACAGGGAGGTTTCTGAA. Translation: CSAKPNREVSE. In full, the CDR3 is CSAKPNREVSEAFF.

This clone was observed at least ten times. With the read ending 3 residues before the CDR3 end, the germline J gene is used to fill in that end. The chain carries TRBV20-1 and TRBJ1-1, with 9 bases identical to TRBD1. CDR1 is DFQATT and CDR2 is SNEGSKA in the germline V gene (reference sequence). J gave up 4 bases and V 3 bases, and 9 bases lay outside the gene matches. The CDR3 loop spans 15 amino acids. CDR3 bases read: TGCAGTGCTAGGAGTGCGACAGGGGGTCTCACTGAA. It specifies CSARSATGGLTE. The CDR3 as a whole reads CSARSATGGLTEAFF.

In this sample, this clone turned up many times. The read halts 3 residues ahead of the CDR3 end, with the missing end drawn from the germline J gene. This chain joins TRBV5-5 and TRBJ2-1; TRBD2 aligns across 8 bases. The CDR3 is 15 residues long. V shed 7 bases and J 3 bases; nucleotides not matched to a gene: 9. Per the germline V gene, CDR1 is SGHKS and CDR2 is YYEKEE (reference sequence). CDR3 residues: CASFKRERNYNEQFF. The DNA read from the CDR3 is TGTGCCAGCTTTAAGCGGGAGAGGAACTACAATGAG.

This clone has a count of ten or more. The CDR3 end is not reached by the read, which stops 3 residues before it; the germline J gene fills it in. The genes are TRBV20-1 and TRBJ2-7; perhaps TRBD2 as D (6 bases). Germline CDR1 and CDR2: DFQATT and SNEGSKA (reference sequence). Trimming removed 0 bases at V and 3 bases at J, with 15 bases between. The CDR3 is 15 amino acids. Incomplete CDR3 DNA: TGCAGTGCTAGAGATGTCGCGGGGCAGAACTACGAG. This sequence encodes CSARDVAGQNYE. In full, the CDR3 is CSARDVAGQNYEQYF.

This clone came up many times. The read terminates 3 residues ahead of where the CDR3 ends, so the germline J gene completes it. The J gene is TRBJ2-3, the V gene TRBV7-9; D uncertain. The V end was cut by 1 base, the J end by 0 bases, with 5 bases between. The CDR3 has 14 residues. The V gene's germline CDR1 is SEHNR and CDR2 FQNEAQ (reference sequence). CDR3 loop: CASSLDSSTDTQYF. The covered CDR3 bases are TGTGCCAGCAGCTTAGACAGTAGCACAGATACG.

This clone was picked up a small number of times. The CDR3 end is not reached by the read, which stops 3 residues before it; the germline J gene fills it in. The J gene is TRBJ2-2, the V gene TRBV2; D might be TRBD2 (6 bases). CDR1 and CDR2 (germline): SNHLY, FYNNEI. The V end was cut by 10 bases, the J end by 1 base, with 13 bases between. This CDR3 has 14 amino acids. The sequenced part of the CDR3 DNA is TGTGCCACCCGTCAGCGGGTGAACACCGGGGAG. As protein: CATRQRVNTGE. The full CDR3 is CATRQRVNTGELFF.

This clone occurred many times. The read halts 3 residues ahead of the CDR3 end, with the missing end drawn from the germline J gene. This chain uses TRBV18 with TRBJ2-7; TRBD1 matches 8 bases. Germline CDR1 and CDR2: KGHSH and LQKENI. After removal of 5 bases from V and 1 base from J, the junction contained 7 bases not matched to a gene. The CDR3 contains 15 residues. The sequenced part of the CDR3 DNA is TGTGCCAGCTCATCCGGACAGGGTTTATCCTACGAG. Residues: CASSSGQGLSYE. The CDR3, in full, reads CASSSGQGLSYEQYF.

This clone was picked up many times. Read sequence stops 3 residues before the CDR3 end, and the germline J gene provides the missing end. The chain links TRBV28 to TRBJ2-7; D unresolved. Per germline, CDR1 MDHEN and CDR2 SYDVKM. This CDR3 spans 13 amino acids. The V end lost 2 bases, the J end lost 3 bases, and 8 bases lay between the germline ends. The CDR3 here is CASSLRGYYEQYF. Incomplete CDR3 DNA: TGTGCCAGCAGTTTACGCGGATACTACGAG. Combining the CDR3 with reference TRBV28 and TRBJ2-7 gives the whole variable domain DVKVTQSSRYLVKRTGEKVFLECVQDMDHENMFWYRQDPGLGLRLIYFSYDVKMKEKGDIPEGYSVSREKKERFSLILESASTNQTSMYLCASSLRGYYEQYFGPGTRLTVT.

The table lists this clone with many counts. The read falls 3 residues short of the CDR3 end, and the missing part is taken from the germline J gene. V gene TRBV18 combines with J gene TRBJ2-7, with D perhaps TRBD1 or TRBD2 (7 bases each). Germline CDR1 reads KGHSH; CDR2 reads LQKENI. This CDR3 region has 15 residues. Trimming stripped 3 bases from V and 3 bases from J, with 15 bases between. The chain's CDR3 is CASSPRQGGGYEQYF. CDR3 bases read: TGTGCCAGCTCACCTCGACAGGGAGGGGGCTACGAG. The variable domain in full, with the rest retrieved from reference TRBV18 and TRBJ2-7, is NAGVMQNPRHLVRRRGQEARLRCSPMKGHSHVYWYRQLPEEGLKFMVYLQKENIIDESGMPKERFSAEFPKEGPSILRIQQVVRGDSAAYFCASSPRQGGGYEQYFGPGTRLTVT.

There are many counts of this clone. The CDR3 end falls 3 residues outside the read, so it is completed with the germline J gene. V is TRBV6-4 and J is TRBJ2-7, with D possibly matching TRBD1 (5 bases). The CDR3 extends over 14 amino acids. V gave up 3 bases and J gave up 2 bases, with 11 bases separating them. The germline CDR1 and CDR2 sequences are MRHNA and SNTAGT. Partial CDR3 DNA: TGTGCCAGCAGTGAAACCCAGGGTACCTACGAG. Its protein is CASSETQGTYE. From start to end, the CDR3 is CASSETQGTYEQYF.

The table lists this clone with a few counts. The sequenced CDR3 bases are TGTGCCAGCAGCCAGTTACAGCGACAGCCCCTACAAGAGACC. Its translation is CASSQLQRQPLQET. The CDR3 as a whole reads CASSQLQRQPLQETQYF. V gene TRBV14 combines with J gene TRBJ2-5, with D maybe TRBD1 (5 bases). The read terminates 3 residues before the CDR3 end, so the remaining end is supplied by the germline J gene. The V and J ends lost 3 bases and 2 bases respectively, with 19 bases between them. Germline V gives CDR1 SGHDN, CDR2 FVKESK. The CDR3 length is 17 residues.

This clone showed up many times. The observed sequence ends 3 residues before the CDR3 terminus, with the missing tail filled in from the germline J gene. The chain combines TRBV7-8 with TRBJ2-5, with D possibly being TRBD1 (7 bases). CDR3 size: 14 residues. The V end was cut by 0 bases, the J end by 5 bases, with 10 bases between. Germline V gives CDR1 SGHVS, CDR2 FQNEAQ. CDR3 bases read: TGTGCCAGCAGCTTAGCAGCAGGGGGGGAGACC. Translating it yields CASSLAAGGET. Given in full, the CDR3 is CASSLAAGGETQYF.

This clone was detected many times. The read finishes 3 residues shy of the CDR3 end, and the germline J gene is used to complete it. J is TRBJ2-2 and V is TRBV20-1; perhaps TRBD1 as D (7 bases). The CDR3 has 14 residues. Germline lookup yields CDR1 DFQATT and CDR2 SNEGSKA (reference sequence). The CDR3 bases that were read are TGCAGTGCTAGAATAAGCAGGGGGGATGAAAAG. This encodes CSARISRGDEK. The full CDR3 reads CSARISRGDEKLFF.